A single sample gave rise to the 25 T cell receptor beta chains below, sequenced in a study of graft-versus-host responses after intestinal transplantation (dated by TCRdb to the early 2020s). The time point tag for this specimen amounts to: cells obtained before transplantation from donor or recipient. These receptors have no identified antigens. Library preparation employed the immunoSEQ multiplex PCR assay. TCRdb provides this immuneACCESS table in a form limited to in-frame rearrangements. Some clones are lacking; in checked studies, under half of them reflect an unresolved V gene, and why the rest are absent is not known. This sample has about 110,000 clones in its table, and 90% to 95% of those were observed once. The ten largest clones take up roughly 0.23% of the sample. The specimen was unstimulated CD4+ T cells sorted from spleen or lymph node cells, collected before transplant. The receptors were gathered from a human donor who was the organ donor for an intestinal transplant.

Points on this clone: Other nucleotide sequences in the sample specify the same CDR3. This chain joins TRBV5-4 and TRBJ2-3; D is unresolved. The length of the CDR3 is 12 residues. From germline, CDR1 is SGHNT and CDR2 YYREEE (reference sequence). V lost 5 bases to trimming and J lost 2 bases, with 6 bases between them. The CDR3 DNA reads TGTGCCAGCAGTCTGGACACAGATACGCAGTATTTT. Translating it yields CASSLDTDTQYF.

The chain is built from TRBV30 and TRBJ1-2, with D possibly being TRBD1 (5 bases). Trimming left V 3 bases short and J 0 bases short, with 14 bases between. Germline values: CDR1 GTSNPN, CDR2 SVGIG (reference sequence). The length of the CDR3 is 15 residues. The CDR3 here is CAWRARDRTNYGYTF. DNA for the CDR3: TGTGCCTGGAGGGCGCGGGACCGCACTAACTATGGCTACACCTTC. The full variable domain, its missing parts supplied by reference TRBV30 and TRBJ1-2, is SQTIHQWPATLVQPVGSPLSLECTVEGTSNPNLYWYRQAAGRGLQLLFYSVGIGQISSEVPQNLSASRPQDRQFILSSKKLLLSDSGFYLCAWRARDRTNYGYTFGSGTRLTVV.

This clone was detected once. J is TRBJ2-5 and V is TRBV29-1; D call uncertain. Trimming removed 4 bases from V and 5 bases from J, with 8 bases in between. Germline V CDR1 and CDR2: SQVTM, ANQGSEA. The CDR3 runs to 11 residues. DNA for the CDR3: TGCAGCGTTGTCCCCTCGGAGACCCAGTACTTC. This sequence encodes CSVVPSETQYF.

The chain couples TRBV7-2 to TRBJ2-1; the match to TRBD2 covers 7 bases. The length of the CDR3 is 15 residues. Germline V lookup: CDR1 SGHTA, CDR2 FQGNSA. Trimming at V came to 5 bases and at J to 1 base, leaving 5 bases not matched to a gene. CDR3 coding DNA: TGTGCCAGCAGCCGAGGACTAGAGTCCTACAATGAGCAGTTCTTC. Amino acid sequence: CASSRGLESYNEQFF.

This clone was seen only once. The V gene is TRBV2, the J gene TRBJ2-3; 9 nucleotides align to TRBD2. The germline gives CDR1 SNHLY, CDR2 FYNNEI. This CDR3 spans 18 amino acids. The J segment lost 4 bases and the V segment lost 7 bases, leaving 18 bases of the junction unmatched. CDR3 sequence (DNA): TGTGCCAGCAATTCGGGCGGGAGGGCCAGTAGCGAGGCAGATACGCAGTATTTT. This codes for CASNSGGRASSEADTQYF.

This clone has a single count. This CDR3 reads CASREQGVDGYTF. The CDR3, as DNA: TGTGCCAGCAGGGAACAGGGGGTAGATGGCTACACCTTC. The chain employs TRBV6-5 and TRBJ1-2; 8 nucleotides agree with TRBD1. The trim removed 6 bases at V and 6 bases at J, leaving 6 bases unmatched. From germline, CDR1 is MNHEY and CDR2 SVGAGI. The CDR3 extends over 13 amino acids.

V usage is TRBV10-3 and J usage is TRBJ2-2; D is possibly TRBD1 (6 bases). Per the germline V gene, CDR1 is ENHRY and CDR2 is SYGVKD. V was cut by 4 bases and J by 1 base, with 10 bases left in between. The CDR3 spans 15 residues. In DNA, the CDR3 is TGTGCCATCAGTGGACAGGAGAAGAACACCGGGGAGCTGTTTTTT. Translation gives CAISGQEKNTGELFF.

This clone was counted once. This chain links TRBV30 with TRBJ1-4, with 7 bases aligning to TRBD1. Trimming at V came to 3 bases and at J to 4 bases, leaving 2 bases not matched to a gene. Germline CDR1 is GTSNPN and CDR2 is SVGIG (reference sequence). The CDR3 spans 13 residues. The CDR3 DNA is TGTGCCTGGAGCCGGGACAGTAATGAAAAACTGTTTTTT. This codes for CAWSRDSNEKLFF.

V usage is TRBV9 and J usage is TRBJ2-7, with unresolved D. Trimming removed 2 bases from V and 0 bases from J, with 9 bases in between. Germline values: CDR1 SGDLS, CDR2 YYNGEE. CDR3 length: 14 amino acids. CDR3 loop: CASSVAANSYEQYF. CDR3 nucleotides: TGTGCCAGCAGCGTCGCGGCTAACTCCTACGAGCAGTACTTC.

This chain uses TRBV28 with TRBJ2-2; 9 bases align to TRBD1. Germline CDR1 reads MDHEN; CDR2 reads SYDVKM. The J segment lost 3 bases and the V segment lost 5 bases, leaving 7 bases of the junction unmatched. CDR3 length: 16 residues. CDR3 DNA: TGTGCCAGCAGTGGGGGACAGGGATGGGACACCGGGGAGCTGTTTTTT. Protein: CASSGGQGWDTGELFF.

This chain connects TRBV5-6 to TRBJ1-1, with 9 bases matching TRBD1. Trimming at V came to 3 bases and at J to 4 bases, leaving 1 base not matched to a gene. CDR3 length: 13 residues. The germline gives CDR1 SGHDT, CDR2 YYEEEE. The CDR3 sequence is CASSWTGATEAFF. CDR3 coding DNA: TGTGCCAGCAGCTGGACAGGGGCCACTGAAGCTTTCTTT.

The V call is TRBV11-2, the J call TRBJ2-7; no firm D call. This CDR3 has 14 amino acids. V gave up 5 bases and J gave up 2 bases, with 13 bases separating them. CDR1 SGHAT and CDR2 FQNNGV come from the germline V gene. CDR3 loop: CASSQSGTTYEQYF. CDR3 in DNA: TGTGCCAGCAGCCAGTCGGGCACAACCTACGAGCAGTACTTC.

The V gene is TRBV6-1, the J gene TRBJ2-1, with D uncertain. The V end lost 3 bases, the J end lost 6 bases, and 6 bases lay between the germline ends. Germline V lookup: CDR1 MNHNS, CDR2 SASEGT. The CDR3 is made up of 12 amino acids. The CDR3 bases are TGTGCCAGCAGTGAGGTGGGCAATGAGCAGTTCTTC. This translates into CASSEVGNEQFF.

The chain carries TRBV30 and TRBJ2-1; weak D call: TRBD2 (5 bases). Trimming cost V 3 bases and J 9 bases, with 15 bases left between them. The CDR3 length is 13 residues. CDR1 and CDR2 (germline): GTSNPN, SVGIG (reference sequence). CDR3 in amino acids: CAWRGVGRVEQFF. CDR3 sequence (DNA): TGTGCCTGGAGGGGAGTCGGTCGAGTTGAGCAGTTCTTC. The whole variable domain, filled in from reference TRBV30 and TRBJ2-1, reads SQTIHQWPATLVQPVGSPLSLECTVEGTSNPNLYWYRQAAGRGLQLLFYSVGIGQISSEVPQNLSASRPQDRQFILSSKKLLLSDSGFYLCAWRGVGRVEQFFGPGTRLTVL.

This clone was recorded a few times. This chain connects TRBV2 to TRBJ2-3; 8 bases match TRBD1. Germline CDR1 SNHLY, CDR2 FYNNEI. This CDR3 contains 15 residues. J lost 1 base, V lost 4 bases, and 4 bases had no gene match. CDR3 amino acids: CASSGTTGGTDTQYF. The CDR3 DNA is TGTGCCAGCAGTGGAACGACAGGGGGCACAGATACGCAGTATTTT.

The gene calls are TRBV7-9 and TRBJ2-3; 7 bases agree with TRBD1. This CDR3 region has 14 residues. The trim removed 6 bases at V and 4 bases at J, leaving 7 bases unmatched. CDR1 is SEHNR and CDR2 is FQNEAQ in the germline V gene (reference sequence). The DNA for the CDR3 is TGTGCCAGCAGGGGAAGACAGGGCCCAGATACGCAGTATTTT. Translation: CASRGRQGPDTQYF. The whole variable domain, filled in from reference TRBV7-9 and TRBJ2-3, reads DTGVSQNPRHKITKRGQNVTFRCDPISEHNRLYWYRQTLGQGPEFLTYFQNEAQLEKSRLLSDRFSAERPKGSFSTLEIQRTEQGDSAMYLCASRGRQGPDTQYFGPGTRLTVL.

For the CDR3, the DNA is TGTGCCAGCAGCCCGTGGAAAAAGGGGTGGGAAAAACTGTTTTTT. Protein: CASSPWKKGWEKLFF. The gene calls are TRBV5-4 and TRBJ1-4; D perhaps matches TRBD1 (5 bases). Germline CDR1 SGHNT, CDR2 YYREEE (reference sequence). This CDR3 comprises 15 residues. With 4 bases removed from V and 8 bases from J, the gap between germline ends came to 18 bases.

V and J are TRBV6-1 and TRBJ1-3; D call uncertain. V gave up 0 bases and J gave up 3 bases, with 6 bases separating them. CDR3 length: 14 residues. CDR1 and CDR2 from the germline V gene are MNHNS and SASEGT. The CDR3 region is CASSEAFIGNTIYF. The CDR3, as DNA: TGTGCCAGCAGTGAAGCATTTATTGGAAACACCATATATTTT.

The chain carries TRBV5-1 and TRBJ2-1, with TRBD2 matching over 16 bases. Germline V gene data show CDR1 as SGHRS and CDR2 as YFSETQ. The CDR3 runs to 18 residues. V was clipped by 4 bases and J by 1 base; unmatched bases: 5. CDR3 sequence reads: CASSPGLAGGLSYNEQFF. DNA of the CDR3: TGCGCCAGCAGCCCGGGACTAGCGGGAGGGCTATCCTACAATGAGCAGTTCTTC.

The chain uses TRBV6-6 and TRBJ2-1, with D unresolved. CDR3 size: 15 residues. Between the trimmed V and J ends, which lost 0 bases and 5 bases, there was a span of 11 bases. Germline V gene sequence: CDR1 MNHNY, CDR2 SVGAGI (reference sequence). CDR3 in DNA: TGTGCCAGCAGTTACTCCGGCACCAACCACAATGAGCAGTTCTTC. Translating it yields CASSYSGTNHNEQFF.

CDR3 sequence: CASSSTGLGANVLTF. CDR3 DNA sequence: TGTGCCAGCAGCTCGACAGGGCTAGGGGCCAACGTCCTGACTTTC. The chain joins TRBV7-7 to TRBJ2-6; 7 positions agree with TRBD1. CDR1 and CDR2 from the germline V gene are SSHAT and FNYEAQ (reference sequence). The length of the CDR3 is 15 residues. V gave up 4 bases and J gave up 4 bases; unmatched junction bases: 4.

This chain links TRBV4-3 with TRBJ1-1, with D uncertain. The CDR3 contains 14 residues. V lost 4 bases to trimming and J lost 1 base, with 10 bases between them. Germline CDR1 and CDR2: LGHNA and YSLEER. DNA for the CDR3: TGCGCCAGCAGCCGGGCGTGGCAGAACACTGAAGCTTTCTTT. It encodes CASSRAWQNTEAFF.

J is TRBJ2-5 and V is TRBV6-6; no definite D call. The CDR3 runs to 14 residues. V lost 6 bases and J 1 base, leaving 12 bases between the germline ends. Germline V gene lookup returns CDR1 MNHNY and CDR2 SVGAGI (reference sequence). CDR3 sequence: CASRPLERQETQYF. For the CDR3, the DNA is TGTGCCAGCAGACCCCTAGAGCGCCAAGAGACCCAGTACTTC.

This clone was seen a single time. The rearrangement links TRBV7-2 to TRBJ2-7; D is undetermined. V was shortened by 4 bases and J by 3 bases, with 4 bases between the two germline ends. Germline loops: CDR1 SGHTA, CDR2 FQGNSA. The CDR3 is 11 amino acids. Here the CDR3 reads CASSSYYEQYF. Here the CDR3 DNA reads TGTGCCAGCAGCTCATACTACGAGCAGTACTTC.

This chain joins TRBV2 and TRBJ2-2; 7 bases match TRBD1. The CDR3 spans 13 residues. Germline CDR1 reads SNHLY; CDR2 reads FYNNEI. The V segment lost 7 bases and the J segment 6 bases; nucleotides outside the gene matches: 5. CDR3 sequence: CASTETGSGELFF. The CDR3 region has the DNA TGTGCCAGCACCGAGACAGGGTCCGGGGAGCTGTTTTTT.